Following are 29 T cell receptor beta chains from one sample sequenced in a study of T cell repertoires in cytomegalovirus infection. Each CDR3 protein is one row after TCRdb ran MiXCR on the reads. Here the sample spans 560,000 or so distinct CDR3 sequences, 16% being singletons. The sequenced sample was CD8+ T cells from PBMCs. The receptors stem from a human donor in good health (CMV status not recorded). Some clones in this sample may be carry-over from other donors' samples.

This clonotype has a count of ten or more. The rearrangement joins TRBV6-5 to TRBJ2-7; no clear D. V shed 1 base and J shed 2 bases, with 12 bases lying between them. CDR1 is MNHEY, CDR2 SVGAGI, per germline. This CDR3 has 15 residues. The CDR3 reads CASSYFPRRAYEQYF. As DNA, the CDR3 is TGTGCCAGCAGTTACTTCCCTCGGAGAGCCTACGAGCAGTACTTC.

This clonotype has a handful of counts. V usage is TRBV14 and J usage is TRBJ2-1; 7 nucleotides match TRBD1. Per germline, CDR1 SGHDN and CDR2 FVKESK. The V gene end was trimmed by 5 bases and the J gene end by 9 bases; junction bases not matched to a gene: 7. This CDR3 contains 13 residues. CDR3: CASSANRGGEQFF. In DNA form, the CDR3 reads TGTGCCAGCAGCGCCAACAGGGGCGGTGAGCAGTTCTTC. Based on the CDR3 plus reference TRBV14 and TRBJ2-1, the full variable domain is EAGVTQFPSHSVIEKGQTVTLRCDPISGHDNLYWYRRVMGKEIKFLLHFVKESKQDESGMPNNRFLAERTGGTYSTLKVQPAELEDSGVYFCASSANRGGEQFFGPGTRLTVL.

This clonotype came up many times. The chain uses TRBV7-6 and TRBJ1-3, with 7 bases aligning to TRBD1. CDR1 and CDR2 (germline): SGHVS, FNYEAQ. Trimming cost V 3 bases and J 0 bases; bases outside gene matches: 11. The CDR3 runs 18 residues. The DNA of the CDR3 is TGTGCCAGCAGCTTCCGGGACAGAACCCCATCCTCTGGAAACACCATATATTTT. Translated: CASSFRDRTPSSGNTIYF.

The rearrangement links TRBV10-3 to TRBJ2-1, with D maybe TRBD2 (6 bases). The ends were cut back, 2 bases at V and 8 bases at J, with 16 bases in the middle. The CDR3 loop spans 15 amino acids. Germline-derived CDR1 and CDR2 are ENHRY and SYGVKD. The CDR3 DNA is TGTGCCATCAGTGAGCCACTAGCTGGGTGGGATGAGCAGTTCTTC. Encoded protein: CAISEPLAGWDEQFF.

J is TRBJ1-5 and V is TRBV6-5; D is undetermined. The CDR3 runs to 14 residues. CDR1 and CDR2 (germline): MNHEY, SVGAGI. V was pared by 6 bases and J by 3 bases, with 12 bases between. CDR3 in DNA: TGTGCCAGCAGGGCGAGACAATACAATCAGCCCCAGCATTTT. Encoded protein: CASRARQYNQPQHF.

This clonotype was counted only a few times. V is TRBV27 and J is TRBJ1-6; D might be TRBD1 (6 bases). V lost 6 bases and J lost 10, with 19 bases in between. This CDR3 region has 15 residues. Germline V lookup: CDR1 MNHEY, CDR2 SMNVEV (reference sequence). The CDR3 sequence is CASSQGGGAGSPLHF. CDR3 bases: TGTGCCAGCAGCCAAGGGGGGGGCGCCGGGTCACCCCTCCACTTT.

A few counts support this clonotype. The chain employs TRBV9 and TRBJ2-3; D is ambiguous. V dropped 0 bases and J dropped 1 base, with 9 bases sitting between them. In germline, CDR1 is SGDLS, CDR2 YYNGEE. The CDR3 loop spans 15 amino acids. In DNA form, the CDR3 reads TGTGCCAGCAGCGTAGGGGCAGCTCGCACAGATACGCAGTATTTT. Translation: CASSVGAARTDTQYF.

A few counts support this clonotype. The chain couples TRBV7-9 to TRBJ2-5; 8 bases are shared with TRBD1. This CDR3 spans 15 amino acids. V trimming: 5 bases; J trimming: 3 bases; junction bases outside the gene matches: 8. Germline CDR1 reads SEHNR; CDR2 reads FQNEAQ (reference sequence). CDR3: CASSTVGQGEETQYF. Here the CDR3 DNA reads TGTGCCAGCAGCACGGTTGGACAGGGCGAAGAGACCCAGTACTTC. Looking up the rest from reference TRBV7-9 and TRBJ2-5 gives the full variable domain: DTGVSQNPRHKITKRGQNVTFRCDPISEHNRLYWYRQTLGQGPEFLTYFQNEAQLEKSRLLSDRFSAERPKGSFSTLEIQRTEQGDSAMYLCASSTVGQGEETQYFGPGTRLLVL.

This clonotype has a count of ten or more. The genes are TRBV7-2 and TRBJ1-2; maybe TRBD1 (5 bases). Germline CDR1 reads SGHTA; CDR2 reads FQGNSA. The CDR3 spans 15 residues. Trimming pared 2 bases from V and 4 bases from J, leaving 14 bases between. The CDR3 here is CASSLLPRDGYGYTF. Written as DNA, the CDR3 is TGTGCCAGCAGCTTATTGCCCAGGGACGGCTATGGCTACACCTTC.

This clonotype was observed many times. V gene TRBV7-9 combines with J gene TRBJ1-6, with D perhaps TRBD1 (5 bases). V lost 2 bases, J lost 6 bases, and 14 bases lay in between. Germline values: CDR1 SEHNR, CDR2 FQNEAQ (reference sequence). The CDR3 runs 16 residues. The CDR3 DNA reads as TGTGCCAGCAGCTTAAATTCTGGGGGGGGTAATTCACCCCTCCACTTT. Protein: CASSLNSGGGNSPLHF.

This clonotype was recorded a few times. One end of the junction varies from germline; a read error may be responsible. The chain is built from TRBV5-3 and TRBJ1-6; 7 positions match TRBD1. TRBV5-3 is an ORF; its function is uncertain. CDR3 length: 15 residues. DNA of the CDR3: TGTGCCAGCAGCTTGTCAAGACAGGGAAGATCACCCCTCCACTTT. Protein product: CASSLSRQGRSPLHF.

This clonotype occurred a few times. V gene TRBV20-1 combines with J gene TRBJ1-1; TRBD1 is a possible D gene (6 bases). The CDR3 runs 21 residues. Trimming took off 4 bases at V and 0 bases at J, with 33 bases between the two ends. Per the germline V gene, CDR1 is DFQATT and CDR2 is SNEGSKA (reference sequence). For the CDR3, the DNA is TGCAGTGCTATGATTCTCATGGAAAGGGGGGGCGGACCGAGAATGAACACTGAAGCTTTCTTT. Translation: CSAMILMERGGGPRMNTEAFF.

This clonotype was detected many times. The V call is TRBV11-1, the J call TRBJ2-7; 7 nucleotides align to TRBD2. Trimming cost V 7 bases and J 5 bases; bases outside gene matches: 11. The CDR3 is made up of 14 amino acids. The V gene's germline CDR1 is SGHAT and CDR2 FQDESV (reference sequence). The CDR3 spells CASNPRGGSHEQYF. The CDR3 coding sequence is TGTGCCAGCAACCCAAGGGGCGGGAGCCACGAGCAGTACTTC.

This clonotype has at least ten counts. This chain links TRBV5-8 with TRBJ2-1; tentatively, D is TRBD2 (6 bases). Trimming left V 4 bases short and J 5 bases short, with 19 bases between. CDR1 SGHTS and CDR2 YDEGEE come from the germline V gene. The CDR3 has 16 residues. DNA for the CDR3: TGTGCCAGCAGCCTCCACCTCCGGGAGTCTGACAATGAGCAGTTCTTC. It translates to CASSLHLRESDNEQFF.

Turning to this clonotype: A much bigger clone sits one base away, suggesting this may be a read error. J is TRBJ2-1 and V is TRBV6-6; D gene ambiguous. CDR1 is MNHNY, CDR2 SVGAGI, per germline (reference sequence). CDR3 length: 14 amino acids. This chain's CDR3 is CASSSVSSYNKQFF. The CDR3 DNA follows: TGTGCCAGCAGTTCTGTAAGCTCCTACAATAAGCAGTTCTTC.

This sequence joins TRBV7-9 and TRBJ2-2; TRBD1 might be the D (7 bases). This CDR3 has 15 amino acids. V was pared by 1 base and J by 9 bases, with 15 bases between. Germline CDR1 and CDR2: SEHNR and FQNEAQ (reference sequence). The DNA of the CDR3 is TGTGCCAGCAGCTTAGTTGGAGGGGGCGAAAGGGAGCTGTTTTTT. This gives the protein CASSLVGGGERELFF. Full variable domain (remainder filled in from reference TRBV7-9 and TRBJ2-2): DTGVSQNPRHKITKRGQNVTFRCDPISEHNRLYWYRQTLGQGPEFLTYFQNEAQLEKSRLLSDRFSAERPKGSFSTLEIQRTEQGDSAMYLCASSLVGGGERELFFGEGSRLTVL.

The gene calls are TRBV5-4 and TRBJ2-7; D gene ambiguous. V was shortened by 0 bases and J by 3 bases, with 7 bases between the two germline ends. Germline V gives CDR1 SGHNT, CDR2 YYREEE (reference sequence). The CDR3 sequence is 13 residues long. Written as DNA, the CDR3 is TGTGCCAGCAGCTTGGACCCTTTCTACGAGCAGTACTTC. Translated, it gives CASSLDPFYEQYF.

This clonotype was seen a handful of times. This sequence joins TRBV10-3 and TRBJ1-1, with 8 bases aligning to TRBD1. Unmatched junction bases numbered 20, after V lost 8 bases and J lost 6 bases. The V gene's germline CDR1 is ENHRY and CDR2 SYGVKD. The length of the CDR3 is 17 residues. CDR3 loop: CAIRRYRDRRTQPEAFF. CDR3 DNA: TGTGCCATCCGCCGGTATCGGGACAGGAGAACCCAACCTGAAGCTTTCTTT.

The V call is TRBV5-1, the J call TRBJ2-1; 8 positions match TRBD2. The CDR3 totals 14 residues. Trimming took 4 bases from V and 10 from J; bases not matched to a gene: 10. From germline, CDR1 is SGHRS and CDR2 YFSETQ. In nucleotides, the CDR3 is TGCGCCAGCAGCCCGGGAGGGGGACTGGACGAGCAGTTCTTC. It yields the protein CASSPGGGLDEQFF.

At least ten counts were recorded for this clonotype. This chain connects TRBV7-3 to TRBJ2-3; 9 bases match TRBD2. Germline trimming cut 2 bases from V and 4 bases from J; bases unmatched to any gene: 1. This CDR3 has 14 residues. CDR1 is SGHTA and CDR2 is FQGTGA in the germline V gene. The CDR3 protein is CASSLVAGADTQYF. The CDR3 DNA is TGTGCCAGCAGCTTAGTAGCGGGAGCAGATACGCAGTATTTT.

A few counts support this clonotype. The gene calls are TRBV25-1 and TRBJ2-5, with D uncertain. There are 10 residues in the CDR3. CDR1 and CDR2 (germline): MGHDK, SYGVNS. V was cut by 4 bases and J by 7 bases, with 4 bases left in between. CDR3 residues: CASSGGTQYF. CDR3 nucleotide sequence: TGTGCCAGCAGTGGGGGGACCCAGTACTTC.

This clonotype was observed a handful of times. The chain uses TRBV25-1 and TRBJ2-3; D not resolved. Trimming took 0 bases from V and 4 from J, leaving 11 bases between them. CDR1 MGHDK and CDR2 SYGVNS come from the germline V gene. The length of the CDR3 is 15 residues. The CDR3 reads CASSEYTGLADTQYF. DNA of the CDR3: TGTGCCAGCAGTGAATATACCGGGTTGGCAGATACGCAGTATTTT.

This clonotype occurred many times. The genes are TRBV11-2 and TRBJ2-1; TRBD2 matches at 8 bases. The CDR3 loop spans 19 amino acids. V trimming: 6 bases; J trimming: 0 bases; junction bases outside the gene matches: 16. Germline V lookup: CDR1 SGHAT, CDR2 FQNNGV. The CDR3 nucleotides read TGTGCCAGCAGTCCTAGAGGGCTAGCGGGTAAGAGCTCCTACAATGAGCAGTTCTTC. Translation: CASSPRGLAGKSSYNEQFF.

This clonotype was observed at least ten times. The chain couples TRBV7-8 to TRBJ2-2; D perhaps matches TRBD2 (6 bases). CDR1 is SGHVS, CDR2 FQNEAQ, per germline. The CDR3 spans 20 residues. V gave up 8 bases and J gave up 0 bases, with 28 bases separating them. Here the CDR3 reads CASGGTGTETIHANTGELFF. The CDR3, as DNA: TGTGCCAGCGGGGGGACGGGCACCGAGACTATACATGCGAACACCGGGGAGCTGTTTTTT.

In its sample, this clonotype was seen many times. J is TRBJ2-3 and V is TRBV6-5, with TRBD2 matching 10 bases. Germline CDR1 MNHEY, CDR2 SVGAGI. The CDR3 loop spans 18 amino acids. V was pared by 4 bases and J by 4 bases, with 14 bases of the junction left unmatched. Here the CDR3 reads CASSFLSEREGEADTQYF. CDR3 DNA: TGTGCCAGCAGTTTCCTATCCGAGCGGGAGGGTGAGGCAGATACGCAGTATTTT.

The CDR3 nucleotides read TGTGCCAGCAGCCCCCTAGTCGACACTGAAGCTTTCTTT. It is translated as CASSPLVDTEAFF. The chain carries TRBV14 and TRBJ1-1; D gene uncertain. Per the germline V gene, CDR1 is SGHDN and CDR2 is FVKESK. The CDR3 extends over 13 amino acids. V was shortened by 4 bases and J by 3 bases, with 9 bases between the two germline ends.

This clonotype was counted many times. The J gene is TRBJ2-1, the V gene TRBV27; no clear D. Germline V gene data show CDR1 as MNHEY and CDR2 as SMNVEV (reference sequence). The V end was cut by 2 bases, the J end by 1 base, with 12 bases between. This CDR3 has 16 amino acids. The CDR3: CASSLELTGSYNEQFF. CDR3 in DNA: TGTGCCAGCAGTTTAGAGCTCACTGGTTCCTACAATGAGCAGTTCTTC.

Ten or more counts support this clonotype. CDR3 in amino acids: CASTASGELFF. The CDR3 nucleotides read TGTGCCAGCACCGCTAGCGGGGAGCTGTTTTTT. The chain is built from TRBV7-2 and TRBJ2-2; D is unclear. The CDR3 loop spans 11 amino acids. Germline values: CDR1 SGHTA, CDR2 FQGNSA. V was pared by 7 bases and J by 7 bases, with 7 bases between.

This clonotype was detected only a few times. The gene calls are TRBV19 and TRBJ1-5; tentatively, D is TRBD1 (5 bases). Per germline, CDR1 LNHDA and CDR2 SQIVND (reference sequence). The CDR3 runs 16 residues. Trimming pared 5 bases from V and 3 bases from J, leaving 17 bases between. This CDR3 is CASSSGRQSFNQPQHF. CDR3 sequence (DNA): TGTGCCAGTAGTTCCGGTAGACAGAGTTTCAATCAGCCCCAGCATTTT.